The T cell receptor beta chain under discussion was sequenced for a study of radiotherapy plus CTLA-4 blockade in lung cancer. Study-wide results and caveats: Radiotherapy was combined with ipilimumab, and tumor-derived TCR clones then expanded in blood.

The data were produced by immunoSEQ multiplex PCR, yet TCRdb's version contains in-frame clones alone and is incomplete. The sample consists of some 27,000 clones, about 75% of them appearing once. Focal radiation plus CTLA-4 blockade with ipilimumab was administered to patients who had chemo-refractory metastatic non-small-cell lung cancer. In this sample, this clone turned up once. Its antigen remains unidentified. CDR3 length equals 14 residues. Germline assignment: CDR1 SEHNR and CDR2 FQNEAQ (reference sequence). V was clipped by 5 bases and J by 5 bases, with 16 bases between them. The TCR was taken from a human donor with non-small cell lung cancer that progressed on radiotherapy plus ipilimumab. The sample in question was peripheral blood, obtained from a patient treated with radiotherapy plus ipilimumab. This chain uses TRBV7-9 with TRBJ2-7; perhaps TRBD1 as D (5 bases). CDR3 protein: CASSPSGRVNEQYF. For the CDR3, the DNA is TGTGCCAGCAGCCCCTCTGGCAGGGTCAACGAGCAGTACTTC.